Included here is one T cell receptor beta chain sequence, with context. Based on its abundance in the sample, this clone is medium-sized (0.01 to 0.1%). No much larger clonotype is one base removed from it; base qualities were not supplied. Libraries were constructed by the immunoSEQ multiplex PCR assay. For most patients, genomic DNA was isolated using the Qiagen DNeasy Blood and Tissue Kit and was shipped frozen to Adaptive Biotechnologies for TCR sequencing. For most patients, high-throughput TCR-beta CDR3 sequencing of genomic DNA was performed by Adaptive Biotechnologies. The authors' pipeline ran thus. Adaptive's ImmunoSEQ software was the source of the TCR sequencing data for 18 patients, while a few other patients were processed with MiXCR and VDJtools. To correct CD4 versus CD8 sorting errors, sequences present in both subsets at a frequency ratio below 5:1 were removed. Because the origin of CDR3 nucleotide sequences shared between donor and recipient could not be assigned, those sequences were removed. Alloreactive clones required at least 2-fold expansion over unstimulated cells and minimum CFSE-low frequency of 0.002% (template counts) or 0.001% (read counts). A clone was considered mappable if detected in the sequenced pre-transplant spleen, lymph node, or MLR CFSE-low populations of the donor or recipient. Cumulative frequency of alloreactive clones was calculated as a percentage of all sequences weighted by copy number. This immuneACCESS table, as held by TCRdb, lists in-frame sequences with V and J called but not all clones. Of the missing ones, under half trace to an unresolved V gene in checked studies; the others have no known cause. V and J calls plus clone size are reproduced from that table; the DNA served to infer D and trimming. In all, the sample holds around 6,700 clones, and approximately 21% of those were seen once. Of the sample, 5% to 6% is held by the ten largest clones.

The data derive from a study of graft-versus-host responses after intestinal transplantation (dated by TCRdb to 2020 to 2023). Study-wide context: Multivisceral, liver-intestinal, or isolated intestinal transplants were received by the recipients. Every recipient was given anti-thymocyte globulin induction, then maintenance tacrolimus and steroids for around three years. Graft-versus-host and host-versus-graft alloreactive T cell clones were tracked in the graft, circulation and bone marrow after intestinal transplantation using bulk TCR-beta CDR3 sequencing. To identify alloreactive clones, pre-transplant mixed lymphocyte reaction products were sequenced and then compared with unstimulated pre-transplant donor and recipient T cells. The cohort enrolled 20 to 30 intestinal transplant recipients, one of whom was a retransplant, and a few patients without pretransplant specimens were excluded. A peak of at least 4% donor T cells among recipient peripheral blood mononuclear cells was the definition used for donor T cell macrochimerism. Rather than being sequenced by the commercial service, samples from a few later patients were sequenced in-house on an Illumina MiSeq and processed with MiXCR. What the authors observed across the whole study: Conclusions were limited by the relatively low number and heterogeneity of intestinal transplant patients. GvH clones were detected in recipient bone marrow, and some of these GvH clones were observed earlier in ileal mucosa or blood, consistent with an intestinal mucosal origin. Early after transplant, declines in HvG clones were associated with peak levels of circulating GvH clones. In the allografts of patients with donor T cell macrochimerism, GvH to HvG T cell clonal ratios were high.

V is shortened by 0 bases, J by 0 bases, and the region joining them spans 4 bases. The germline V gene supplies CDR1 SGHDT and CDR2 YYEEEE. Measured from the cysteine to the phenylalanine, the CDR3 is 13 residues long. The read is trimmed to its CDR3 DNA, 39 bases read in frame from base 1. Read against the paper, the sample's time point label means: cells obtained before transplantation from donor or recipient. In the mixed lymphocyte reactions, approximately 200,000 CFSE-labeled pre-transplant responders were plated with approximately 200,000 irradiated violet-dye-labeled stimulators and cultured for 6 days. Proliferating CD3+CD4+CFSE-low and CD3+CD8+CFSE-low responder cells were FACS-sorted on a BD Influx sorter after the mixed lymphocyte reaction.

This receptor was obtained from a human patient who was an organ donor for intestinal transplantation. The sequencing used alloreactive CD4+ T cells from a mixed lymphocyte reaction culture, collected before transplantation. What this sample's cell subset or site label stands for: CFSE-low proliferating T cells sorted from approximately 6-day pre-transplant mixed lymphocyte reaction (GvH or HvG direction). The rearrangement combines TRBV5-6 with TRBJ2-7, with the identity of the D gene unclear. The CDR3 has the sequence CASSLAGSYEQYF. The DNA is as follows: TGTGCCAGCAGCTTGGCCGGCTCCTACGAGCAGTACTTC.